This is a list of T cell receptor beta chains from one sample in a study of blood T cells in healthy people across ages. TCRdb itself ran the 5' RACE reads through MiXCR, one entry per CDR3 protein. Among hundreds of thousands of distinct CDR3 sequences listed, roughly 26% were seen once. The sample consisted of blood. These receptor sequences come from a woman of 80 years or more in good health. CDR3s include the opening cysteine and the closing phenylalanine or tryptophan. A D gene is named only where the DNA matches it firmly. Not all rows give a size; the values are once, few, many and, for expanded clones, a class.

.,TRBD1,TRBV12-3/TRBV12-4,TRBJ2-3,TGTGCCAGCAGTCTCCAGGGGGCGGGGACAGATGTGCAGTATTTT,CASSLQGAGTDVQYF
few,TRBD1,TRBV5-1,TRBJ1-2,TGCGCCAGCAGCGCGATCGGGACAGAGTATGGCTACACCTTC,CASSAIGTEYGYTF
.,.,TRBV20-1,TRBJ1-4,TGCAGTCTCCCTTCGGGAGTTAATGAAAAACTGTTTTTT,CSLPSGVNEKLFF
many,.,TRBV10-3,TRBJ1-5,TGTGCCATCAGTGAGGGCCATAGCAATCAGCCCCAGCATTTT,CAISEGHSNQPQHF
few,TRBD2,TRBV7-9,TRBJ2-3,TGTGCCAGCAGCTTCATAACTAGCGGAGTTAGCACAGATACGCAGTATTTT,CASSFITSGVSTDTQYF
many,TRBD1,TRBV6-1,TRBJ2-7,TGTGCCAGCAGTGGGTGGGACAGGGGGCGATACGAGCAGTACTTC,CASSGWDRGRYEQYF
many,TRBD1,TRBV7-2,TRBJ2-7,TGTGCCAGCAGCTTAGAAGGGGGCGGGTGGTACGAGCAGTACTTC,CASSLEGGGWYEQYF
.,.,TRBV24-1,TRBJ1-5,TGTGCCACCAGTGACAAGGGGAGCCAGCCCCAGCATTTT,CATSDKGSQPQHF
.,TRBD1,TRBV28,TRBJ2-7,TGTGCCAGCATAAGGAGCAGGGGGACCAACGAGCAGTACTTC,CASIRSRGTNEQYF
.,.,TRBV20-1,TRBJ1-1,TGCACCGGGAGAGGGAAAGCACGGGGGGCGTCGAGAGAAGCTTTCTTT,CTGRGKARGASREAFF